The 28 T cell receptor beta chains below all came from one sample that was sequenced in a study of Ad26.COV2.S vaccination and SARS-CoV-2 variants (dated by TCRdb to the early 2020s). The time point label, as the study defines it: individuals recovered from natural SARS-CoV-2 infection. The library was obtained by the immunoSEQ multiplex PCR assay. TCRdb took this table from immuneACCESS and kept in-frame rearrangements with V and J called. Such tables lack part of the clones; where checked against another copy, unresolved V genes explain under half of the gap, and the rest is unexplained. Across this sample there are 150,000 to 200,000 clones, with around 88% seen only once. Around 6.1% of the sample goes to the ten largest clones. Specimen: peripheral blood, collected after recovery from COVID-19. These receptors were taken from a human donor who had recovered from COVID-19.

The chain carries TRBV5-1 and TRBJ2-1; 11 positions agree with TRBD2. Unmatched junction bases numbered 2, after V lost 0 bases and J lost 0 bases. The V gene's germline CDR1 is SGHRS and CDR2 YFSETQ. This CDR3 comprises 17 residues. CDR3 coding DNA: TGCGCCAGCAGCTTGGGACTAGCGGGGAACTCCTACAATGAGCAGTTCTTC. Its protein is CASSLGLAGNSYNEQFF.

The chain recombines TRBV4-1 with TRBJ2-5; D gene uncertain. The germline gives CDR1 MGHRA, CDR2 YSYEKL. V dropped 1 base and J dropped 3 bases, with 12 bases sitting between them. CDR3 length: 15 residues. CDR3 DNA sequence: TGCGCCAGCAGCCAAGGGAATAGCAGGAAAGAGACCCAGTACTTC. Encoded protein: CASSQGNSRKETQYF.

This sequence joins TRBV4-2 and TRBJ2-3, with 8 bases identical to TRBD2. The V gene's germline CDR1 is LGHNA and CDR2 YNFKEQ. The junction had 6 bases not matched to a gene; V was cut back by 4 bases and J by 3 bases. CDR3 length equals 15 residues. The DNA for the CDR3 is TGTGCCAGCAGCCCAGCGGGAGATGGTACAGATACGCAGTATTTT. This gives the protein CASSPAGDGTDTQYF.

The CDR3 loop reads CASSLGIGPLRAFF. DNA of the CDR3: TGTGCCAGCAGCTTAGGGATTGGACCGCTGAGGGCTTTCTTT. The V gene is TRBV7-2, the J gene TRBJ1-1; D gene ambiguous. V lost 1 base, J lost 11 bases, and 17 bases lay in between. Looked up from germline, CDR1 is SGHTA and CDR2 is FQGNSA. There are 14 residues in the CDR3.

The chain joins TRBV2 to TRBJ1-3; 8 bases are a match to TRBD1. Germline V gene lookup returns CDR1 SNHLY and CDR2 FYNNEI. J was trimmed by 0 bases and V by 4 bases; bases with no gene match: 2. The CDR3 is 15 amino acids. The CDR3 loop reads CASSGGQGSGNTIYF. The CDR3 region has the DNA TGTGCCAGCAGTGGAGGACAGGGCTCTGGAAACACCATATATTTT.

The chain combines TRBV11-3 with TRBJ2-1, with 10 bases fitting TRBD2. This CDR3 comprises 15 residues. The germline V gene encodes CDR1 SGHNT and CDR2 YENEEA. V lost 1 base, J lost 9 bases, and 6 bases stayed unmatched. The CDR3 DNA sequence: TGTGCCAGCAGCTTAGCAAGCGGGGGGGCCGGTGAGCAGTTCTTC. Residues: CASSLASGGAGEQFF.

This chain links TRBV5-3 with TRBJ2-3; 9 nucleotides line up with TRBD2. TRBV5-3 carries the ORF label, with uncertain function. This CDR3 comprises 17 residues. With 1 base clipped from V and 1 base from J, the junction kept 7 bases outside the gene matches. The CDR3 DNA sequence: TGTGCCAGAAGCTTGAAAGGGCGGGGGGGCGGCACAGATACGCAGTATTTT. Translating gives CARSLKGRGGGTDTQYF.

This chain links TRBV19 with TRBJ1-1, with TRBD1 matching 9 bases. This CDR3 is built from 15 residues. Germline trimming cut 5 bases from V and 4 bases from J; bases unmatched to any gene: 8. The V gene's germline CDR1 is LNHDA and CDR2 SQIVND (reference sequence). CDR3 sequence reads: CASSLGTGKFTEAFF. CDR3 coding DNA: TGTGCCAGTAGTCTAGGGACAGGGAAGTTCACTGAAGCTTTCTTT.

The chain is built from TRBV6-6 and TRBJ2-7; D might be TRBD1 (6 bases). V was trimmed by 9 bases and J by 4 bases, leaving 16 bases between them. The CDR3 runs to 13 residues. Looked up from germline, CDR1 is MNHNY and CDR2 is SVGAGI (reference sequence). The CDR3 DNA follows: TGTGCCAGGGTCCCGGGACACACTTACGAGCAGTACTTC. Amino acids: CARVPGHTYEQYF.

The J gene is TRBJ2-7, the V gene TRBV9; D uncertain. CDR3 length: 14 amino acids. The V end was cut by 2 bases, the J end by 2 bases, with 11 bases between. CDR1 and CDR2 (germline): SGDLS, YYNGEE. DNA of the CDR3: TGTGCCAGCAGCGTCGAGCCTTTTACCTACGAGCAGTACTTC. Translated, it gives CASSVEPFTYEQYF.

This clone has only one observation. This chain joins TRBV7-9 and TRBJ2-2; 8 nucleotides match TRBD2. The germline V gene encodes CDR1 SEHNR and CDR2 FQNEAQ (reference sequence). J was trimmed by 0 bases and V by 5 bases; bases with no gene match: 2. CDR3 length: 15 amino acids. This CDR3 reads CASSTAGANTGELFF. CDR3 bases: TGTGCCAGCAGCACAGCGGGGGCGAACACCGGGGAGCTGTTTTTT.

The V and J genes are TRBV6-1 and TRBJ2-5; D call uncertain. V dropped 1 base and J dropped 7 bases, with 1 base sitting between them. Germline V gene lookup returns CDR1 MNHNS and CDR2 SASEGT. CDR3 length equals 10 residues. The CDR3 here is CASSEGTQYF. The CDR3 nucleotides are TGTGCCAGCAGTGAAGGGACCCAGTACTTC.

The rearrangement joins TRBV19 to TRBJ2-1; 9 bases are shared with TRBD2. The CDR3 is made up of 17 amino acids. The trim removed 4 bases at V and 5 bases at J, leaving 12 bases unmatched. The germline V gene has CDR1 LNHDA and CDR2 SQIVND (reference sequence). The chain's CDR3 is CASSSPPGTSRNNEQFF. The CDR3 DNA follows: TGTGCCAGTAGTAGCCCTCCCGGGACTAGCCGTAACAATGAGCAGTTCTTC. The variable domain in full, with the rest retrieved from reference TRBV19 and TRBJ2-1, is DGGITQSPKYLFRKEGQNVTLSCEQNLNHDAMYWYRQDPGQGLRLIYYSQIVNDFQKGDIAEGYSVSREKKESFPLTVTSAQKNPTAFYLCASSSPPGTSRNNEQFFGPGTRLTVL.

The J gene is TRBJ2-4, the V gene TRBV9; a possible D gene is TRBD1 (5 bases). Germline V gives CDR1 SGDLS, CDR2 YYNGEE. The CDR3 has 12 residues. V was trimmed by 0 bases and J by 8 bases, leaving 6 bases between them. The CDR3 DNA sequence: TGTGCCAGCAGCGTAGTAGGGGACATTCAGTACTTC. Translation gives CASSVVGDIQYF.

The CDR3 DNA reads TGTGCCAGCAGTGAGAAGACCCCACGTACATACGAGCAGTACTTC. Protein product: CASSEKTPRTYEQYF. The genes are TRBV2 and TRBJ2-7; D ambiguous. Germline values: CDR1 SNHLY, CDR2 FYNNEI. Trimming left V 3 bases short and J 4 bases short, with 16 bases between. CDR3 length: 15 amino acids.

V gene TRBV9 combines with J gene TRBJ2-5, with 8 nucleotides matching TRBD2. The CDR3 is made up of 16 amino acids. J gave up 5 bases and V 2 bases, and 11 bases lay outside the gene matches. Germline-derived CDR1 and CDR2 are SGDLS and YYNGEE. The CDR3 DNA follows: TGTGCCAGCAGCGTTCAAAGCGGGGGATTTGGGGAGACCCAGTACTTC. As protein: CASSVQSGGFGETQYF.

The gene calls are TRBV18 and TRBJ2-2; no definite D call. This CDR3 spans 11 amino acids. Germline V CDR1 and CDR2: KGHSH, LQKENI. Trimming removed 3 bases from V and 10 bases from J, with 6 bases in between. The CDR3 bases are TGTGCCAGCTCACCCTCCGAGGAGCTGTTTTTT. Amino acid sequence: CASSPSEELFF. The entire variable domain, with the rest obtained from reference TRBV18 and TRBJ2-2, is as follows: NAGVMQNPRHLVRRRGQEARLRCSPMKGHSHVYWYRQLPEEGLKFMVYLQKENIIDESGMPKERFSAEFPKEGPSILRIQQVVRGDSAAYFCASSPSEELFFGEGSRLTVL.

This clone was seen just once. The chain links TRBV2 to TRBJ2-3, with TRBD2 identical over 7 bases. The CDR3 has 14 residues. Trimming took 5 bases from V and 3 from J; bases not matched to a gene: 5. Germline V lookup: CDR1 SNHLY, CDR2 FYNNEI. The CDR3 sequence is CASSRDYLTDTQYF. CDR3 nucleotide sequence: TGTGCCAGCAGTAGGGACTACTTGACAGATACGCAGTATTTT.

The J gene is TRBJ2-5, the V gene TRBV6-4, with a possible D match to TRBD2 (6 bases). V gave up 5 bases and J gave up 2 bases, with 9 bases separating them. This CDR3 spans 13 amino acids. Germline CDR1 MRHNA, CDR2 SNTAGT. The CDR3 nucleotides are TGTGCCAGCAGTCAGGGACTTCAAGAGACCCAGTACTTC. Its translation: CASSQGLQETQYF.

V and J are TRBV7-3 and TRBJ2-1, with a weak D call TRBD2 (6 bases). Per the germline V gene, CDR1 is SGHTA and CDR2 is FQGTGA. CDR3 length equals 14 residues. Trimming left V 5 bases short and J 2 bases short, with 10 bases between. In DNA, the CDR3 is TGTGCCAGCAGCCCTCGACTAGCCTACAATGAGCAGTTCTTC. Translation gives CASSPRLAYNEQFF.

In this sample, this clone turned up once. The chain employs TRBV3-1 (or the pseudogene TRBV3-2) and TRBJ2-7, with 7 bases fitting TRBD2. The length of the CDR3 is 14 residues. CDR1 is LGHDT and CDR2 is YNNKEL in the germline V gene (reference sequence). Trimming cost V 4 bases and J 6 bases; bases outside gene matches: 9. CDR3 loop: CASSPFRLAAEQYF. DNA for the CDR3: TGTGCCAGCAGCCCATTTAGACTAGCTGCCGAGCAGTACTTC.

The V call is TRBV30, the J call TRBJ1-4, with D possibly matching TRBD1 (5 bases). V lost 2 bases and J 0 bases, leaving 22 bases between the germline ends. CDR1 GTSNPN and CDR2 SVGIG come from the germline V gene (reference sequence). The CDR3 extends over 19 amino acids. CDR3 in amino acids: CAWSPWETEHFSTNEKLFF. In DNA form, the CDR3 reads TGTGCCTGGAGTCCCTGGGAGACAGAGCACTTCTCAACTAATGAAAAACTGTTTTTT.

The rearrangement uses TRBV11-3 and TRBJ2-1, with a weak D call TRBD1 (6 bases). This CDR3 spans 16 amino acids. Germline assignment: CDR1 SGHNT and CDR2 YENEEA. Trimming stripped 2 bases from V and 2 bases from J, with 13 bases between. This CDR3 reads CASSLMGAWPYNEQFF. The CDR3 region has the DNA TGTGCCAGCAGCTTAATGGGGGCATGGCCCTACAATGAGCAGTTCTTC.

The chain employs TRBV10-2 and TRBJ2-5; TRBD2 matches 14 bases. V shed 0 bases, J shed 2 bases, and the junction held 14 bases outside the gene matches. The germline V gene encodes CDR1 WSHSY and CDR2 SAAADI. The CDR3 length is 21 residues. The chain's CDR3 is CASSESGVRLGLAGAQETQYF. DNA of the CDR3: TGCGCCAGCAGTGAGTCAGGGGTGAGGTTGGGACTAGCGGGGGCTCAAGAGACCCAGTACTTC.

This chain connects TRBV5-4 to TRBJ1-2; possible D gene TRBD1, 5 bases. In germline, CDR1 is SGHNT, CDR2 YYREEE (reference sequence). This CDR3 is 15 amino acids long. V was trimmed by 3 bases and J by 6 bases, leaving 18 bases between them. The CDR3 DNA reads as TGTGCCAGCAGCTCGCCGCGGGACGGAAATAATGGCTACACCTTC. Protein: CASSSPRDGNNGYTF.

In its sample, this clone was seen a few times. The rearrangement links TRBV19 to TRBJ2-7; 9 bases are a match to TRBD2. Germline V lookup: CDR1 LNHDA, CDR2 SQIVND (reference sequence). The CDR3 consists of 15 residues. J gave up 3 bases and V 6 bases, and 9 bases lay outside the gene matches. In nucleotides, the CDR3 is TGTGCCAGTAGCATGAGTAGCGGGAGTAGCTACGAGCAGTACTTC. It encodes CASSMSSGSSYEQYF.

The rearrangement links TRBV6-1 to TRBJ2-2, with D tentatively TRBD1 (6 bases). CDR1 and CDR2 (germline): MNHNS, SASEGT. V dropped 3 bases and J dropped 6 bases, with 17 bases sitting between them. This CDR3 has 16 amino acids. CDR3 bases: TGTGCCAGCAGTGAGCGGCAGGGGTCTGGGTCCGGGGAGCTGTTTTTT. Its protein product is CASSERQGSGSGELFF.

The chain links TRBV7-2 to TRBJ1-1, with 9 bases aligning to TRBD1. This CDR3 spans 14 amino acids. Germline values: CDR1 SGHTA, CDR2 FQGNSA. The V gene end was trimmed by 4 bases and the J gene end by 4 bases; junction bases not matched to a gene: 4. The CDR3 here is CASSSQGATTEAFF. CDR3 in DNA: TGTGCCAGCAGCTCACAGGGGGCGACCACTGAAGCTTTCTTT.